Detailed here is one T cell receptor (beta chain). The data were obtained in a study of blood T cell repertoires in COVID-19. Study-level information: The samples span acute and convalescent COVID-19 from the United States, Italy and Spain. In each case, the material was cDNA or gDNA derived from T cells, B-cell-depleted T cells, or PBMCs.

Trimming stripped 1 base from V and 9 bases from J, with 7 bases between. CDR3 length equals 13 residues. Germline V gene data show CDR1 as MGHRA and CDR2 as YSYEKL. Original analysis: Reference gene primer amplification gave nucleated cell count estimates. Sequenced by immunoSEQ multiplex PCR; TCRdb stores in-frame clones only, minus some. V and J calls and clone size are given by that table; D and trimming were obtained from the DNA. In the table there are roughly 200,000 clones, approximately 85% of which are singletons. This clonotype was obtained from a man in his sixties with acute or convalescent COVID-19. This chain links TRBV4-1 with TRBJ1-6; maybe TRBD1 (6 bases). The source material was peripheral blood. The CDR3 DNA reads TGCGCCAGCAGCCAAGCGGACAGTTCACCCCTCCACTTT. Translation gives CASSQADSSPLHF.